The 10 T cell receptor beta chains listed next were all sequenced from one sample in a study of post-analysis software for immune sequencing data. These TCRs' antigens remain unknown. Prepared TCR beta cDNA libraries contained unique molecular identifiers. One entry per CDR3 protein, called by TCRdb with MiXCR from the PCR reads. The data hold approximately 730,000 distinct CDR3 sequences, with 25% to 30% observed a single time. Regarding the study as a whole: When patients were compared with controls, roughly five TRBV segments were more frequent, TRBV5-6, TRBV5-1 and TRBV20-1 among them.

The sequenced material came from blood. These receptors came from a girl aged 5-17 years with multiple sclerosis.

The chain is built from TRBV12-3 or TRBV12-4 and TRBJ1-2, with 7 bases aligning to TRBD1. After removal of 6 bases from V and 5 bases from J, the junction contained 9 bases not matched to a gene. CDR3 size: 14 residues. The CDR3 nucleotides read TGTGCCAGCAGCCGACAGGGAGGGCCATATGGCTACACCTTC. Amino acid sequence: CASSRQGGPYGYTF.

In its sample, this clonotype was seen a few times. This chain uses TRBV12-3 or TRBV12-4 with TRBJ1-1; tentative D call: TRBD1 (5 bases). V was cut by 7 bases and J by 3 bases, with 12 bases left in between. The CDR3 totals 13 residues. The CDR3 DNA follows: TGTGCCAGCACCTCATCGGGGGACACTGAAGCTTTCTTT. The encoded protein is CASTSSGDTEAFF.

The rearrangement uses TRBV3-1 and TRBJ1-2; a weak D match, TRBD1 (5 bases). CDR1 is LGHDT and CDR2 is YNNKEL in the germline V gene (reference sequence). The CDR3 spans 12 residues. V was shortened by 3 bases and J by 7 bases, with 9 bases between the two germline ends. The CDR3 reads CASSHQGGGYTF. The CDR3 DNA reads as TGTGCCAGCAGCCACCAGGGAGGTGGCTACACCTTC.

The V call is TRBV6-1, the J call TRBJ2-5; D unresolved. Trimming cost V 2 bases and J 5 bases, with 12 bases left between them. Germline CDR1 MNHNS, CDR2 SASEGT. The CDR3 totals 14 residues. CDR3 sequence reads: CASSEWLGTETQYF. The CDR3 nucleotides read TGTGCCAGCAGTGAATGGTTGGGAACTGAGACCCAGTACTTC.

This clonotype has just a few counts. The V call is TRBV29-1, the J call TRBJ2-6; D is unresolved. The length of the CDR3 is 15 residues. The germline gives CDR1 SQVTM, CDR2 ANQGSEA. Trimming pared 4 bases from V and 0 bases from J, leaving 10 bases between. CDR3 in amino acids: CSVGNGDSGANVLTF. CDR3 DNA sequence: TGCAGCGTTGGGAACGGAGACTCTGGGGCCAACGTCCTGACTTTC.

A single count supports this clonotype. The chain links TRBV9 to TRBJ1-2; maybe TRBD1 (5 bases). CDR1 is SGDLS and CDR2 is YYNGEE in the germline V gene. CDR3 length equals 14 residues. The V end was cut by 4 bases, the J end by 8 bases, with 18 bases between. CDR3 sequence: CASSPRDLQWGYTF. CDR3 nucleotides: TGTGCCAGCAGCCCCCGGGACCTCCAATGGGGCTACACCTTC.

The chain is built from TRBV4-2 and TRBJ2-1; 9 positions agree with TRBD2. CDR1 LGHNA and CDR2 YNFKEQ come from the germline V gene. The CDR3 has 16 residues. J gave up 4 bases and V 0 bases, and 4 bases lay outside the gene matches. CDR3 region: CASSQDSGSAYNEQFF. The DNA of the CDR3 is TGTGCCAGCAGCCAAGATAGCGGGAGTGCGTACAATGAGCAGTTCTTC.

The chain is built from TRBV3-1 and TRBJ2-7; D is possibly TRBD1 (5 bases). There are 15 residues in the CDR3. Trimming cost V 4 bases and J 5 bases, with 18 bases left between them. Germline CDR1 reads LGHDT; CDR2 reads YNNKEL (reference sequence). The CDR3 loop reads CASSRPWQGRHEQYF. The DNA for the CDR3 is TGTGCCAGCAGCCGACCCTGGCAGGGTCGCCACGAGCAGTACTTC.

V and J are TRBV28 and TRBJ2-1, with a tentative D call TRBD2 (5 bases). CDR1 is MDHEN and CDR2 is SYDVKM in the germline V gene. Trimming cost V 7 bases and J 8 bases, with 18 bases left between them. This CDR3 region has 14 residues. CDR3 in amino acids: CASNKLVSSYEQFF. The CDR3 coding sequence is TGTGCCAGCAACAAATTGGTGTCTAGCTATGAGCAGTTCTTC.

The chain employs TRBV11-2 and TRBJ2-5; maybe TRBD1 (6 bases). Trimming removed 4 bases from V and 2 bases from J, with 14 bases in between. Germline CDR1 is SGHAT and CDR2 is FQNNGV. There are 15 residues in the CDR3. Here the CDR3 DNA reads TGTGCCAGCAGCTGGGACATCCGGTCACAAGAGACCCAGTACTTC. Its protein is CASSWDIRSQETQYF.